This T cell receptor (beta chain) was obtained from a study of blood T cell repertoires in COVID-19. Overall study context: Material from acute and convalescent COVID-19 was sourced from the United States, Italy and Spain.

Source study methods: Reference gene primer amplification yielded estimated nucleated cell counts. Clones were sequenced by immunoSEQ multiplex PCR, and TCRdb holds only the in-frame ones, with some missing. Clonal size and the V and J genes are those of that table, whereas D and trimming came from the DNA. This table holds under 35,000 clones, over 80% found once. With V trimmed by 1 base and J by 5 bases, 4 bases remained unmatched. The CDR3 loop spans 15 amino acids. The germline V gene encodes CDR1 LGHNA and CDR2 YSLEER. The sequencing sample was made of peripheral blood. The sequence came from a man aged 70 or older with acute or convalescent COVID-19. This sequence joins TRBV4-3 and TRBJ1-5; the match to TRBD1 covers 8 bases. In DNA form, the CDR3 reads TGCGCCAGCAGCCAAGGGGGACAGGCGCATCAGCCCCAGCATTTT. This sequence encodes CASSQGGQAHQPQHF.